The TCR beta chain under discussion was sequenced for a study of beta chain features in type 1 diabetes. The study's findings and limits: When Type 1 diabetes patients were examined, their TCRB CDR3s proved moderately but significantly shorter in all four CD4+ subsets.

Expressed TCRB transcripts were sequenced, since all the RNA that had been isolated was reverse transcribed. Profiled with immunoSEQ multiplex PCR; TCRdb holds only in-frame clones, not every one. The repertoire has 640,000 or so clones, about 14% of them found once; the top ten carry approximately 0.042%. Remarks on this clone: Its target is not known.

Germline CDR1 reads LNHDA; CDR2 reads SQIVND (reference sequence). V gave up 0 bases and J gave up 2 bases, with 5 bases separating them. CDR3 length: 15 residues. Source material: naive CD4+ T cells from blood. The TCR sequence derives from a man younger than 35 with type 1 diabetes. This chain connects TRBV19 to TRBJ2-6, with D possibly being TRBD1 (5 bases). The DNA of the CDR3 is TGTGCCAGTAGTATAGACAGGGCTGGGGCCAACGTCCTGACTTTC. It yields the protein CASSIDRAGANVLTF.